A single sample gave rise to the 26 T cell receptor beta chains below, sequenced in a study of cytomegalovirus exposure and HLA in healthy donors. PCR involved 60 Vbeta and 13 Jbeta primers. Measured with immunoSEQ multiplex PCR; TCRdb has only the in-frame clones, and not every one. In the table there are 120,000 to 150,000 clones, more than 75% of which are singletons. Sequenced input: PBMCs. These receptors originate from a middle-aged woman in good health and CMV-seropositive.

The rearrangement links TRBV29-1 to TRBJ2-3, with 9 bases identical to TRBD1. This CDR3 has 15 residues. CDR1 and CDR2 from the germline V gene are SQVTM and ANQGSEA. Losses at the gene ends were 5 bases for V and 3 bases for J; bases not matched to a gene: 9. DNA for the CDR3: TGCAGCGTTCAGGGACAGGGCCATTTGACAGATACGCAGTATTTT. Translating gives CSVQGQGHLTDTQYF.

The gene calls are TRBV19 and TRBJ2-4; TRBD1 is a possible D gene (6 bases). CDR1 and CDR2 (germline): LNHDA, SQIVND (reference sequence). V lost 7 bases and J lost 7, with 17 bases in between. There are 14 residues in the CDR3. CDR3 region: CASTRGSATNIQYF. In DNA, the CDR3 is TGTGCCAGTACGAGGGGGTCTGCAACGAACATTCAGTACTTC.

The chain employs TRBV27 and TRBJ2-7, with 12 nucleotides matching TRBD2. This CDR3 is built from 14 residues. CDR1 and CDR2 from the germline V gene are MNHEY and SMNVEV (reference sequence). Trimming took 5 bases from V and 3 from J; bases not matched to a gene: 2. The CDR3 region has the DNA TGTGCCAGCAGTCAGACTAGCGGGAGCTACGAGCAGTACTTC. Protein product: CASSQTSGSYEQYF.

This sequence joins TRBV5-1 and TRBJ1-3; D remains unclear. The V gene lost 5 bases and the J gene lost 2 bases, with 8 bases spanning the gap. Germline V gene lookup returns CDR1 SGHRS and CDR2 YFSETQ. This CDR3 has 13 amino acids. CDR3 loop: CASSPQTGNTIYF. CDR3 bases: TGCGCCAGCAGTCCACAGACTGGAAACACCATATATTTT.

The chain combines TRBV6-1 with TRBJ2-5; 7 nucleotides match TRBD2. Per germline, CDR1 MNHNS and CDR2 SASEGT. The CDR3 totals 12 residues. Losses at the gene ends were 7 bases for V and 7 bases for J; bases not matched to a gene: 6. CDR3 region: CASTAGRGTQYF. The CDR3 DNA is TGTGCCAGCACTGCTGGGAGGGGGACCCAGTACTTC.

The chain employs TRBV4-2 and TRBJ2-1; 9 bases line up with TRBD2. V lost 3 bases and J lost 7; bases outside the gene matches: 10. Germline loops: CDR1 LGHNA, CDR2 YNFKEQ. CDR3 length equals 16 residues. CDR3 bases: TGTGCCAGCAGCCAGGACATAGCGGGAGCGCTTAATGAGCAGTTCTTC. Amino acid sequence: CASSQDIAGALNEQFF.

The chain carries TRBV7-8 and TRBJ1-5, with D possibly TRBD1 on 5 matching bases. The CDR3 extends over 14 amino acids. Deletions cut 3 bases from V and 2 bases from J, with 8 bases between. CDR1 is SGHVS, CDR2 FQNEAQ, per germline. CDR3 bases: TGTGCCAGCAGCTTCGGCAGGGGCAATCAGCCCCAGCATTTT. Encoded protein: CASSFGRGNQPQHF.

This clone appeared a few times. The chain has TRBV4-1 and TRBJ2-7; 8 bases match TRBD2. Losses at the gene ends were 0 bases for V and 6 bases for J; bases not matched to a gene: 7. Germline V gene sequence: CDR1 MGHRA, CDR2 YSYEKL. This CDR3 is 15 amino acids long. The CDR3, as DNA: TGCGCCAGCAGCCAAGAATCTAGCGGGTGGGGCGAGCAGTACTTC. This translates into CASSQESSGWGEQYF.

The CDR3: CSPVGTDTQYF. CDR3 nucleotides: TGCAGTCCCGTAGGCACAGATACGCAGTATTTT. V gene TRBV20-1 combines with J gene TRBJ2-3; the D is unclear. The CDR3 spans 11 residues. Trimming left V 8 bases short and J 1 base short, with 7 bases between. From germline, CDR1 is DFQATT and CDR2 SNEGSKA (reference sequence).

This clone was recorded a few times. J is TRBJ2-2 and V is TRBV7-2; the D gene is possibly TRBD1 (5 bases). V lost 6 bases, J lost 1 base, and 12 bases lay in between. CDR1 SGHTA and CDR2 FQGNSA come from the germline V gene. This CDR3 is 15 amino acids long. CDR3 residues: CASRRTDRNTGELFF. The CDR3 DNA reads TGTGCCAGCAGGCGAACCGACAGGAACACCGGGGAGCTGTTTTTT.

J is TRBJ2-1 and V is TRBV21-1; the tabulated D call, TRBD2, remains unverified against the DNA. TRBV21-1 is a documented pseudogene. This CDR3 contains 14 residues. CDR3 sequence reads: CASSKALELAFGFF. The CDR3 DNA is TGTGCCAGCAGCAAAGCGCTCGAACTAGCGTTTGGGTTCTTC.

V and J are TRBV28 and TRBJ2-1; 8 nucleotides align to TRBD2. Germline CDR1 is MDHEN and CDR2 is SYDVKM. V lost 7 bases and J lost 0; bases outside the gene matches: 11. The CDR3 is 17 amino acids. CDR3 sequence (DNA): TGTGCCAGCACCCCACGGGGGGGCCTCCCCTCCTACAATGAGCAGTTCTTC. Amino acids: CASTPRGGLPSYNEQFF.

This clone was recorded at least ten times. J is TRBJ2-2 and V is TRBV7-2; 9 nucleotides match TRBD1. The CDR3 runs to 15 residues. Germline CDR1 is SGHTA and CDR2 is FQGNSA. The ends lost 5 bases at V and 3 bases at J; junction bases unmatched: 4. The CDR3 here is CASSPGTGYTGELFF. CDR3 bases: TGTGCCAGCAGCCCCGGGACAGGGTACACCGGGGAGCTGTTTTTT.

The chain joins TRBV5-1 to TRBJ2-5; 7 bases agree with TRBD1. The J segment lost 2 bases and the V segment lost 1 base, leaving 2 bases of the junction unmatched. Germline V CDR1 and CDR2: SGHRS, YFSETQ. This CDR3 comprises 14 residues. DNA of the CDR3: TGCGCCAGCAGCTTGTTACAGGGGCAAGAGACCCAGTACTTC. The encoded protein is CASSLLQGQETQYF.

The genes are TRBV2 and TRBJ2-6; D unclear. Deletions cut 4 bases from V and 3 bases from J, with 10 bases between. The CDR3 contains 15 residues. Germline V gene data show CDR1 as SNHLY and CDR2 as FYNNEI. The chain's CDR3 is CASSVTLFGANVLTF. CDR3 bases: TGTGCCAGCAGTGTGACTCTGTTTGGGGCCAACGTCCTGACTTTC.

About this clone: The same CDR3 can be traced to other DNA sequences in this sample. J is TRBJ2-5 and V is TRBV5-1; 7 nucleotides line up with TRBD2. The germline V gene has CDR1 SGHRS and CDR2 YFSETQ. Germline trimming cut 2 bases from V and 0 bases from J; bases unmatched to any gene: 4. This CDR3 comprises 15 residues. The CDR3 reads CASSLGRGYQETQYF. Written as DNA, the CDR3 is TGCGCCAGCAGCTTAGGGCGGGGGTACCAAGAGACCCAGTACTTC.

The rearrangement links TRBV5-4 to TRBJ2-1; 11 positions agree with TRBD2. The J segment lost 8 bases and the V segment lost 4 bases, leaving 11 bases of the junction unmatched. The CDR3 has 16 amino acids. Germline values: CDR1 SGHNT, CDR2 YYREEE (reference sequence). CDR3 loop: CASSLRLAGLRHEQFF. DNA for the CDR3: TGTGCCAGCAGCCTACGACTAGCGGGACTTAGGCATGAGCAGTTCTTC.

This chain's CDR3 is CASSLDVGTSGRSEQYF. CDR3 sequence (DNA): TGTGCCAGCAGTTTAGATGTCGGGACTAGCGGGAGGTCCGAGCAGTACTTC. The chain links TRBV28 to TRBJ2-7; 15 bases align to TRBD2. The length of the CDR3 is 17 residues. Trimming cost V 2 bases and J 6 bases; bases outside gene matches: 8. The germline V gene encodes CDR1 MDHEN and CDR2 SYDVKM. Based on the CDR3 plus reference TRBV28 and TRBJ2-7, the full variable domain is DVKVTQSSRYLVKRTGEKVFLECVQDMDHENMFWYRQDPGLGLRLIYFSYDVKMKEKGDIPEGYSVSREKKERFSLILESASTNQTSMYLCASSLDVGTSGRSEQYFGPGTRLTVT.

The chain employs TRBV7-8 and TRBJ1-1; 8 positions match TRBD1. V dropped 3 bases and J dropped 6; count of bases not matched to a gene: 12. Germline CDR1 SGHVS, CDR2 FQNEAQ. The CDR3 has 16 residues. The CDR3 nucleotides read TGTGCCAGCAGCTTGCGCAGGGGGCGTCCACTCTCTGAAGCTTTCTTT. Amino acid sequence: CASSLRRGRPLSEAFF.

V and J are TRBV6-5 and TRBJ2-7, with a weak D call TRBD2 (5 bases). Trimming left V 6 bases short and J 4 bases short, with 19 bases between. The CDR3 is 15 amino acids. Germline V gene sequence: CDR1 MNHEY, CDR2 SVGAGI. The CDR3 DNA reads as TGTGCCAGCAGGTATATGGGTGGCGGGTCTTACGAGCAGTACTTC. This translates into CASRYMGGGSYEQYF.

This clone was counted a single time. The J gene is TRBJ2-7, the V gene TRBV27; 8 bases are shared with TRBD2. The CDR3 extends over 15 amino acids. Germline assignment: CDR1 MNHEY and CDR2 SMNVEV (reference sequence). Trimming at V came to 5 bases and at J to 4 bases, leaving 10 bases not matched to a gene. CDR3 sequence (DNA): TGTGCCAGCAGTCCCGACGTGGGACTAGGTTACGAGCAGTACTTC. Translated, it gives CASSPDVGLGYEQYF.

The chain uses TRBV14 and TRBJ2-7, with 8 bases lining up with TRBD2. This CDR3 has 17 residues. The germline gives CDR1 SGHDN, CDR2 FVKESK. V lost 0 bases, J lost 0 bases, and 7 bases stayed unmatched. The CDR3 DNA reads TGTGCCAGCAGCCAAGATTACGCGGGAGGTTACTCCTACGAGCAGTACTTC. It is translated as CASSQDYAGGYSYEQYF.

The chain employs TRBV30 and TRBJ2-3; weak D call: TRBD1 (6 bases). Trimming took off 2 bases at V and 3 bases at J, with 9 bases between the two ends. Germline CDR1 and CDR2: GTSNPN and SVGIG (reference sequence). The CDR3 totals 13 residues. Written as DNA, the CDR3 is TGTGCCTGGAGTAGAAGGGGGACAGATACGCAGTATTTT. This gives the protein CAWSRRGTDTQYF. Using reference TRBV30 and TRBJ2-3 for the parts outside the CDR3, the full variable domain is SQTIHQWPATLVQPVGSPLSLECTVEGTSNPNLYWYRQAAGRGLQLLFYSVGIGQISSEVPQNLSASRPQDRQFILSSKKLLLSDSGFYLCAWSRRGTDTQYFGPGTRLTVL.

This clone was observed a single time. The V and J genes are TRBV7-6 and TRBJ2-7, with TRBD2 matching over 8 bases. V shed 4 bases and J 6 bases; nucleotides not matched to a gene: 2. Germline-derived CDR1 and CDR2 are SGHVS and FNYEAQ. The CDR3 is made up of 12 amino acids. This chain's CDR3 is CASSSGGVEQYF. In DNA form, the CDR3 reads TGTGCCAGCAGCTCCGGGGGGGTCGAGCAGTACTTC.

Worth noting for this clone: Distinct nucleotide sequences in the sample also encode this CDR3. The chain couples TRBV9 to TRBJ2-1; a possible D gene is TRBD2 (6 bases). The V end lost 2 bases, the J end lost 0 bases, and 9 bases lay between the germline ends. Germline V gene data show CDR1 as SGDLS and CDR2 as YYNGEE. This CDR3 comprises 15 residues. The CDR3 coding sequence is TGTGCCAGCAGCGTCGGGACTTCCTCCTACAATGAGCAGTTCTTC. It specifies CASSVGTSSYNEQFF.

The CDR3 spells CASSLAGYGETQYF. In nucleotides, the CDR3 is TGCGCCAGCAGCTTGGCAGGGTACGGGGAGACCCAGTACTTC. The J gene is TRBJ2-5, the V gene TRBV5-1; possible D gene TRBD1, 5 bases. V lost 0 bases and J 5 bases, leaving 11 bases between the germline ends. Per the germline V gene, CDR1 is SGHRS and CDR2 is YFSETQ. The CDR3 extends over 14 amino acids.